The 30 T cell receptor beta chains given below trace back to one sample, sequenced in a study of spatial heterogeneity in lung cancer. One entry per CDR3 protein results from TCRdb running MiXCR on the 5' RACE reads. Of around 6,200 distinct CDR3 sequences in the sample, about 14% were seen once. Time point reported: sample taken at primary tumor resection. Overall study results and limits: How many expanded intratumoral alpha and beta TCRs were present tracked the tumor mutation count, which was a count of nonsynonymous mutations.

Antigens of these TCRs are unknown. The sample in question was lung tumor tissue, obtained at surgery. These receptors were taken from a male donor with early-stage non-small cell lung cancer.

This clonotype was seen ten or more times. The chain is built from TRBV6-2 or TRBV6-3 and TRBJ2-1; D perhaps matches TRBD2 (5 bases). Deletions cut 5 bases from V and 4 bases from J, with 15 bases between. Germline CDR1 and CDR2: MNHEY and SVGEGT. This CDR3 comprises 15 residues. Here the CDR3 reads CASSDPFGLYNEQFF. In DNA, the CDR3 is TGTGCCAGCAGTGACCCGTTTGGACTGTACAATGAGCAGTTCTTC.

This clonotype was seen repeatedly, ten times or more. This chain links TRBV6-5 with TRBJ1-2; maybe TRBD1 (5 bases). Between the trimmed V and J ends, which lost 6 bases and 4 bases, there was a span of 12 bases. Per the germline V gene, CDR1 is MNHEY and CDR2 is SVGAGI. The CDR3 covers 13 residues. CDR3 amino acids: CASRVGVGYGYTF. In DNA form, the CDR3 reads TGTGCCAGCAGGGTGGGGGTAGGCTATGGCTACACCTTC.

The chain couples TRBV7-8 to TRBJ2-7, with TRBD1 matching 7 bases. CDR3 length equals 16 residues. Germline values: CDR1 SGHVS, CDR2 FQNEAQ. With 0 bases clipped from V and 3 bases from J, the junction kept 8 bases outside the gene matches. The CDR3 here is CASSLAPTGPYYEQYF. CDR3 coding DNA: TGTGCCAGCAGCTTAGCACCGACAGGGCCATACTACGAGCAGTACTTC.

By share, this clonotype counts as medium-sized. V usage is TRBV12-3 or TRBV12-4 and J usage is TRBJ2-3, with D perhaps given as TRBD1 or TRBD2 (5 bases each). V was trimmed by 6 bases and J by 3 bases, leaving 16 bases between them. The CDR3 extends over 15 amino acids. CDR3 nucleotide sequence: TGTGCCAGCAGCCACCGAGATGAGGGGACAGATACGCAGTATTTT. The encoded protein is CASSHRDEGTDTQYF.

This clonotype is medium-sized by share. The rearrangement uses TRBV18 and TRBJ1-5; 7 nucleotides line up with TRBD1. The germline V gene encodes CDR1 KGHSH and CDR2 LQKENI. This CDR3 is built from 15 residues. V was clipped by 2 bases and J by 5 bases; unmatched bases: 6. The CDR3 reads CASSPATGAYQPQHF. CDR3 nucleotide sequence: TGTGCCAGCTCACCAGCCACAGGGGCTTATCAGCCCCAGCATTTT.

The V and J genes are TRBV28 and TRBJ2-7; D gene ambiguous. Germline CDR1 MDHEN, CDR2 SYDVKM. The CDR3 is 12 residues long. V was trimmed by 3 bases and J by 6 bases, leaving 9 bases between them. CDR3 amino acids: CASSLNPAEQYF. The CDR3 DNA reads TGTGCCAGCAGTTTGAATCCCGCCGAGCAGTACTTC.

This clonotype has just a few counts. CDR3 loop: CASSPPFGYGQGPWGNEKLFF. The CDR3 region has the DNA TGTGCCAGCAGCCCTCCGTTCGGGTATGGACAAGGACCCTGGGGTAATGAAAAACTGTTTTTT. The chain joins TRBV5-5 to TRBJ1-4, with D possibly being TRBD1 (5 bases). V was clipped by 4 bases and J by 4 bases, with 32 bases between them. Germline V gene lookup returns CDR1 SGHKS and CDR2 YYEKEE (reference sequence). The CDR3 is 21 residues long.

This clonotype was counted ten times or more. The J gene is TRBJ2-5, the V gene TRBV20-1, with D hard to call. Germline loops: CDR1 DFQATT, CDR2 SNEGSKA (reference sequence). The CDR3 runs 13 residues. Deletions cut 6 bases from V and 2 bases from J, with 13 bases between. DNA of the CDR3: TGCAGTGCAAGCCGGACCCTTCAAGAGACCCAGTACTTC. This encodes CSASRTLQETQYF.

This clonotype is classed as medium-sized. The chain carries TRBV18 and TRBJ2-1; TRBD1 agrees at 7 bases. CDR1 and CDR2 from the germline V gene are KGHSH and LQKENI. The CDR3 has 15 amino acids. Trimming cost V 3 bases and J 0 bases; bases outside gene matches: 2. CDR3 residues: CASSPTGFSYNEQFF. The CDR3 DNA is TGTGCCAGCTCACCGACAGGGTTCTCCTACAATGAGCAGTTCTTC.

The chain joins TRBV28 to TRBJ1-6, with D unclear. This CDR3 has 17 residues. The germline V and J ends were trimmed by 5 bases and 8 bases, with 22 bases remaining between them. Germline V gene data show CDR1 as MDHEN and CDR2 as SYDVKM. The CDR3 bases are TGTGCCAGCAGTCGGCGGGGTAACCCTCCCCTGGATTCACCCCTCCACTTT. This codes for CASSRRGNPPLDSPLHF.

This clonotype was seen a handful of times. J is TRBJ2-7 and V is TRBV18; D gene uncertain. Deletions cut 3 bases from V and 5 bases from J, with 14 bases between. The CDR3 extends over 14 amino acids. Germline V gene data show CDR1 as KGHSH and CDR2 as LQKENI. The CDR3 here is CASSPIPRGHEQYF. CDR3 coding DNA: TGTGCCAGCTCACCGATTCCCCGAGGCCACGAGCAGTACTTC.

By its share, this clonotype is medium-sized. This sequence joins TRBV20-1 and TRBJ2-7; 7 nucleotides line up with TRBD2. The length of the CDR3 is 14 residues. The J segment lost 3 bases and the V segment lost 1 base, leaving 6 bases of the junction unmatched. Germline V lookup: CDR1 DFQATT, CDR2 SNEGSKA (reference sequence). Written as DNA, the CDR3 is TGCAGTGCTAGAGTGGGAGGGTCCGGCTACGAGCAGTACTTC. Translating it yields CSARVGGSGYEQYF.

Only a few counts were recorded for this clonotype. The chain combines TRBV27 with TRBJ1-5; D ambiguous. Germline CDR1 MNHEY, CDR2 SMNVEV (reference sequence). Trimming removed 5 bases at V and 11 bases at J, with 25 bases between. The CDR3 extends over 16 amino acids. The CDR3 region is CASSPRRALVGLAQHF. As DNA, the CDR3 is TGTGCCAGCAGTCCCCGTAGAGCCCTCGTCGGTTTGGCCCAGCATTTT.

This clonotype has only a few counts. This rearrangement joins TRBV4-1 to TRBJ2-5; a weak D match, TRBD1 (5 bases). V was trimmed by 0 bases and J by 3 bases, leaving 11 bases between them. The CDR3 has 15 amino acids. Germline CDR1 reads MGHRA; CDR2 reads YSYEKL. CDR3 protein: CASSQDGAGEETQYF. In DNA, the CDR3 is TGCGCCAGCAGCCAAGATGGGGCAGGAGAAGAGACCCAGTACTTC.

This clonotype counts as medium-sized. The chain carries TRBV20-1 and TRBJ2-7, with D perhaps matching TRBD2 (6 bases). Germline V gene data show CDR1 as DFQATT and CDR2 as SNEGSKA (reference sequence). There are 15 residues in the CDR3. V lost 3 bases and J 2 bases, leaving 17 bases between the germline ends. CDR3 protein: CSARETPGVPYEQYF. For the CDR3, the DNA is TGCAGTGCTAGGGAAACCCCGGGAGTTCCCTACGAGCAGTACTTC.

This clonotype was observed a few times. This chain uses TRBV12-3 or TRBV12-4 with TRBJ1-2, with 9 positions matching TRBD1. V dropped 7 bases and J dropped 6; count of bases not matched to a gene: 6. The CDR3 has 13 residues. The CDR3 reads CASTHGTGNGYTF. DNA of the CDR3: TGTGCCAGCACCCACGGGACAGGGAATGGCTACACCTTC.

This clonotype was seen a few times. The CDR3 loop is CAIKATEDRNTGELFF. As DNA, the CDR3 is TGTGCCATCAAGGCGACAGAGGACCGGAACACCGGGGAGCTGTTTTTT. J is TRBJ2-2 and V is TRBV10-3; weak D call: TRBD1 (5 bases). The CDR3 runs 16 residues. CDR1 is ENHRY, CDR2 SYGVKD, per germline. Trimming stripped 7 bases from V and 1 base from J, with 16 bases between.

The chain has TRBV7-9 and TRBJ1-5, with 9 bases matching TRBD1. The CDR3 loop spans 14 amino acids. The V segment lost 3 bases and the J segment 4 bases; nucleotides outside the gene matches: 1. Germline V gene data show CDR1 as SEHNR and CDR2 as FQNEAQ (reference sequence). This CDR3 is CASSLGQGNQPQHF. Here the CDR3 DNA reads TGTGCCAGCAGCTTGGGACAGGGTAATCAGCCCCAGCATTTT.

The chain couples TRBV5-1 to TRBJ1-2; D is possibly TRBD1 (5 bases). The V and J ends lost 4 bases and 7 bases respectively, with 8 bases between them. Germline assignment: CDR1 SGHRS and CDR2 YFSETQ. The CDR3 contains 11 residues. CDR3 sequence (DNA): TGCGCCAGCAGCCACGGGGGTGGCTACACCTTC. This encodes CASSHGGGYTF.

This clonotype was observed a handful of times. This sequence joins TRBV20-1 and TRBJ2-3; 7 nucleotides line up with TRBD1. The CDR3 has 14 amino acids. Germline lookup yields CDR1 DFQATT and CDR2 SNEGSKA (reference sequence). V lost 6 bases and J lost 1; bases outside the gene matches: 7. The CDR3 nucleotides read TGCAGTGCCCATCGACAGGGCCGCACAGATACGCAGTATTTT. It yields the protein CSAHRQGRTDTQYF.

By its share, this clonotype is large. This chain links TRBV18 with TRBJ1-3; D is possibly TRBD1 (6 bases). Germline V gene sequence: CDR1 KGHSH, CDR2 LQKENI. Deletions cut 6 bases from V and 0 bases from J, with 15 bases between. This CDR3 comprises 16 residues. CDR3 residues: CASSPDSLNSGNTIYF. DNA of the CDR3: TGTGCCAGCTCCCCGGACAGTCTAAACTCTGGAAACACCATATATTTT.

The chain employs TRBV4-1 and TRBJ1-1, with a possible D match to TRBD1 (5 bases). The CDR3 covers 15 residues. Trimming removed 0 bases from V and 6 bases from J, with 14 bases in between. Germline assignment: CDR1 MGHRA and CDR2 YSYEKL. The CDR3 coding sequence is TGCGCCAGCAGCCAAGAGGGCAGGCGGGGGGCTGAAGCTTTCTTT. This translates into CASSQEGRRGAEAFF.

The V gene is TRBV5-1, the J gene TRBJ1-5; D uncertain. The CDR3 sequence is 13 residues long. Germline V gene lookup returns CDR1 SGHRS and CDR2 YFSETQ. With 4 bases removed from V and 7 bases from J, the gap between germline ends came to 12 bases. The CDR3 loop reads CASSPGRNQPQHF. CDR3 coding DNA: TGCGCCAGCAGCCCTGGAAGGAACCAGCCCCAGCATTTT.

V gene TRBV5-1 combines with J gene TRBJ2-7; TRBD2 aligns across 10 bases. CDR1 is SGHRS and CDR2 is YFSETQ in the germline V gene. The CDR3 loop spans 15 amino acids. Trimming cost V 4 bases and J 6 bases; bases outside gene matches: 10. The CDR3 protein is CASSSGLAVSVEQYF. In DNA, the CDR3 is TGCGCCAGCAGCAGTGGACTAGCGGTTTCAGTCGAGCAGTACTTC.

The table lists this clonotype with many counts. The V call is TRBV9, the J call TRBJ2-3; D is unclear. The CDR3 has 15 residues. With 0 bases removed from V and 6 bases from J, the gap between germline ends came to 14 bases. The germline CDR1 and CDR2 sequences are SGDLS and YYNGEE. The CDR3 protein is CASSVDPSPKDTQYF. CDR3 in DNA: TGTGCCAGCAGCGTAGACCCAAGTCCTAAGGATACGCAGTATTTT.

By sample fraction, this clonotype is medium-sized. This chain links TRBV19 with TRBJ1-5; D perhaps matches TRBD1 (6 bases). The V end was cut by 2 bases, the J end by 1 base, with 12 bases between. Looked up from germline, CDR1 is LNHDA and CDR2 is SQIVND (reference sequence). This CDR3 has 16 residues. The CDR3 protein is CASSIRGEGSNQPQHF. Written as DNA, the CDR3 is TGTGCCAGTAGTATAAGGGGGGAGGGGAGCAATCAGCCCCAGCATTTT.

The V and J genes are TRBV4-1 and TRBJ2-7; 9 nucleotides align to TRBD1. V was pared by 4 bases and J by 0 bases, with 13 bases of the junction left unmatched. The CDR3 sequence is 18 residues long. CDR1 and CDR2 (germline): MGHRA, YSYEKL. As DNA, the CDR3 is TGCGCCAGCAGCCCGGACAGGGGTCCTACTAAGAGCTCCTACGAGCAGTACTTC. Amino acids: CASSPDRGPTKSSYEQYF.

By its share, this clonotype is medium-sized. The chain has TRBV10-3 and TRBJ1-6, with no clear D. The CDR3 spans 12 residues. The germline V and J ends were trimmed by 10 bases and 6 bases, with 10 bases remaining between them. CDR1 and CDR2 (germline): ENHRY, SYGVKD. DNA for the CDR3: TGTGCCACCTCCTACAGTAATTCACCCCTCCACTTT. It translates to CATSYSNSPLHF.

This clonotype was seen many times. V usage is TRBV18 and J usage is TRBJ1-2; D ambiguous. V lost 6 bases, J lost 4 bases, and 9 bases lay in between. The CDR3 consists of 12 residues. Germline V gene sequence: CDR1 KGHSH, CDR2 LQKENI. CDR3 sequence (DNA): TGTGCCAGCTCTCTTAACCCCTATGGCTACACCTTC. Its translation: CASSLNPYGYTF.

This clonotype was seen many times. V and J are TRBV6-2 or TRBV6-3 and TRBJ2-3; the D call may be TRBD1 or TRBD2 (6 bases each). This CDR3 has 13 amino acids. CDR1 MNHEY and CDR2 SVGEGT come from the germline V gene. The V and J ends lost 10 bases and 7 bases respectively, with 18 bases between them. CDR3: CATRGRSRYTQYF. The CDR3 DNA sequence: TGTGCCACCCGGGGGCGGTCGAGGTATACGCAGTATTTT.